This TCR beta chain was identified in a study of blood T cell repertoires in COVID-19. Study information: Spain, Italy and the United States supplied samples that represented acute and convalescent COVID-19.

Sequencing used immunoSEQ multiplex PCR; TCRdb keeps in-frame clones, though not all of them. The table includes around 250,000 clones, approximately 89% detected once. Trimming pared 10 bases from V and 2 bases from J, leaving 15 bases between. The germline CDR1 and CDR2 sequences are ENHRY and SYGVKD. This CDR3 has 13 residues. The chain carries TRBV10-3 and TRBJ2-7, with a weak D call TRBD1 (6 bases). The sample consisted of PBMCs or T cells enriched from blood (not recorded which). This TCR was recovered from a woman aged 40 to 50 who had been exposed to COVID-19. For the CDR3, the DNA is TGTGCCAGCTCCCGGGCAGGGGCCTACGAGCAGTACTTC. Translating it yields CASSRAGAYEQYF.